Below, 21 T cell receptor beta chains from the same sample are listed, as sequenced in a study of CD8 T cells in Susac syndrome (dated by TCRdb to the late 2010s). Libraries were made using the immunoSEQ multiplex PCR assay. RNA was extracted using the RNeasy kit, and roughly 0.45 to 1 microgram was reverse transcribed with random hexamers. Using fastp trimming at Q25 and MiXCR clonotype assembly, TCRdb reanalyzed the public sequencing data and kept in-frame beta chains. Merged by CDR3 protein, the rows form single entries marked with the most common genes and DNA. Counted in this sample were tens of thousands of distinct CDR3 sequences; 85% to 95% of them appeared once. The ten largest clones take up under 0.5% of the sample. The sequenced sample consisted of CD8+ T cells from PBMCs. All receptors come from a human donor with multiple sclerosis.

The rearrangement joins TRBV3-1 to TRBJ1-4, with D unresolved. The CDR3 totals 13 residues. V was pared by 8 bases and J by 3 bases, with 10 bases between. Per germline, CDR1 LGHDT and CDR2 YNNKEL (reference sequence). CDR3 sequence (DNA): TGTGCCAGCTCCCCCGGGCCTAATGAAAAACTGTTTTTT. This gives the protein CASSPGPNEKLFF.

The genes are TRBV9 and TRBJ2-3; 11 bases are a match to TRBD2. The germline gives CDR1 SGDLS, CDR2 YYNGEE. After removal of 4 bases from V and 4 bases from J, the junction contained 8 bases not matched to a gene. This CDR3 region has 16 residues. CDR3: CASSPSGRNTADTQYF. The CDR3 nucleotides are TGTGCCAGCAGCCCTAGCGGGAGGAATACCGCAGATACGCAGTATTTT.

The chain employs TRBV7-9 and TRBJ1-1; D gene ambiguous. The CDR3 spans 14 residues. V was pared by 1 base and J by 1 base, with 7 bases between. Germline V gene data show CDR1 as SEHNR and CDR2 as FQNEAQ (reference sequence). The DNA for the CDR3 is TGTGCCAGCAGCTTAGTTGCACAGAACACTGAAGCTTTCTTT. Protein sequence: CASSLVAQNTEAFF.

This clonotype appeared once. The CDR3 sequence is CASSPRGSGRIDEQFF. The CDR3 nucleotides read TGTGCCAGCAGCCCGAGGGGCAGCGGGAGGATCGATGAGCAGTTCTTC. This chain connects TRBV11-2 to TRBJ2-1, with 9 bases matching TRBD2. From germline, CDR1 is SGHAT and CDR2 FQNNGV. The junction had 13 bases not matched to a gene; V was cut back by 5 bases and J by 8 bases. The CDR3 extends over 16 amino acids.

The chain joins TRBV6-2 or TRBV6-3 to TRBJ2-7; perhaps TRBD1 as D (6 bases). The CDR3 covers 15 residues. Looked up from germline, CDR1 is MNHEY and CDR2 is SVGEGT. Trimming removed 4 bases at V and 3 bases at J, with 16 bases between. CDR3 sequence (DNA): TGTGCCAGCAGTTCGACGACAGGCCACCACTACGAGCAGTACTTC. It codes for CASSSTTGHHYEQYF.

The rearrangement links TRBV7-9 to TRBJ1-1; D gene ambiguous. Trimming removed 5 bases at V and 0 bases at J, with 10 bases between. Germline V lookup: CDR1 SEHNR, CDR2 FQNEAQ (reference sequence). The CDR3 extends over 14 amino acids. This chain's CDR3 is CASSPGLMNTEAFF. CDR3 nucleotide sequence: TGTGCCAGCAGCCCCGGACTAATGAACACTGAAGCTTTCTTT.

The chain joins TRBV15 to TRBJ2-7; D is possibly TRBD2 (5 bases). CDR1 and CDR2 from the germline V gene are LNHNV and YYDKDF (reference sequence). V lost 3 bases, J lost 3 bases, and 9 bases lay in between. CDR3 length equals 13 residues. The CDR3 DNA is TGTGCCACCAGCAGCCGAGGGATCTACGAGCAGTACTTC. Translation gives CATSSRGIYEQYF.

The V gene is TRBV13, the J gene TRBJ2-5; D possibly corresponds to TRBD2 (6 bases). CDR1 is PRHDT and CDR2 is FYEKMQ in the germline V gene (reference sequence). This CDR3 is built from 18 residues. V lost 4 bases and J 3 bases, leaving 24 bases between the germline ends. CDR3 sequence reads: CASSSREGRGGLKETQYF. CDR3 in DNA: TGTGCCAGCAGCTCCCGAGAGGGACGGGGAGGATTAAAAGAGACCCAGTACTTC.

The CDR3 nucleotides are TGTGCCAGCAGCTCCGGACAGGGGGGACTTGAAGCTTTCTTT. Translating gives CASSSGQGGLEAFF. The chain is built from TRBV6-5 and TRBJ1-1; TRBD1 agrees at 10 bases. Looked up from germline, CDR1 is MNHEY and CDR2 is SVGAGI. J gave up 7 bases and V 6 bases, and 8 bases lay outside the gene matches. This CDR3 has 14 amino acids.

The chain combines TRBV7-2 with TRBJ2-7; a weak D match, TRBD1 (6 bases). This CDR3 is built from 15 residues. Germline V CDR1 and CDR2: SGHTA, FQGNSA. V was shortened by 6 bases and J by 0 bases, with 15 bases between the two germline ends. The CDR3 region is CASSSTGSPSYEQYF. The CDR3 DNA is TGTGCCAGCAGTTCTACAGGGTCCCCCTCCTACGAGCAGTACTTC. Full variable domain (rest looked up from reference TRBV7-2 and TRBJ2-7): GAGVSQSPSNKVTEKGKDVELRCDPISGHTALYWYRQSLGQGLEFLIYFQGNSAPDKSGLPSDRFSAERTGGSVSTLTIQRTQQEDSAVYLCASSSTGSPSYEQYFGPGTRLTVT.

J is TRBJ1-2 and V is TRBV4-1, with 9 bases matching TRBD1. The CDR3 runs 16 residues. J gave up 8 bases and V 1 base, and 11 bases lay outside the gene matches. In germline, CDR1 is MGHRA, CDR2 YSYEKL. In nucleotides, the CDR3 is TGCGCCAGCAGCCAAGTGGCGGGACAGGGCGTTGAGGGCTACACCTTC. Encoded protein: CASSQVAGQGVEGYTF.

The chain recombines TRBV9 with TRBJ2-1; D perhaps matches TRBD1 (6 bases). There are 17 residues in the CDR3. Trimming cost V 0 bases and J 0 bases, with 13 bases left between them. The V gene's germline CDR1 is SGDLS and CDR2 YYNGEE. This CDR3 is CASSVERQVNSYNEQFF. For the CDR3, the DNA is TGTGCCAGCAGCGTAGAGCGACAGGTGAACTCCTACAATGAGCAGTTCTTC.

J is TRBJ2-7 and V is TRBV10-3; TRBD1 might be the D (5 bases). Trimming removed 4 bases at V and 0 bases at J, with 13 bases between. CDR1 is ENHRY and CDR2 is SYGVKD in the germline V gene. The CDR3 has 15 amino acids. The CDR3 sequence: CAISGGHPSSYEQYF. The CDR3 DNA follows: TGTGCCATCAGTGGTGGACACCCTAGCTCCTACGAGCAGTACTTC.

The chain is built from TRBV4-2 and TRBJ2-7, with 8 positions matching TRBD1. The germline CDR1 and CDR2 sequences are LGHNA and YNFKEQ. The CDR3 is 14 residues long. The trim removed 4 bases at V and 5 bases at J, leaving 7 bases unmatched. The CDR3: CASSPRTGPDEQYF. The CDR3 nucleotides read TGTGCCAGCAGCCCGCGGACAGGGCCCGACGAGCAGTACTTC.

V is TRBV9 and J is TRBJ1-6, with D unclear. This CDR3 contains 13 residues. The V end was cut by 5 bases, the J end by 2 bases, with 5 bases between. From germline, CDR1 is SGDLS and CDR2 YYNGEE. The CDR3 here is CASRGTYNSPLHF. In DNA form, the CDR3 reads TGTGCCAGCAGAGGCACCTATAATTCACCCCTCCACTTT.

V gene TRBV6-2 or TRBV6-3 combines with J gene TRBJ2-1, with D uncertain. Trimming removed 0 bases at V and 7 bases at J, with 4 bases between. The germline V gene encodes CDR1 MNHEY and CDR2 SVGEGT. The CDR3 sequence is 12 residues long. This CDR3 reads CASSYSSNEQFF. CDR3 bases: TGTGCCAGCAGTTACTCGAGTAATGAGCAGTTCTTC.

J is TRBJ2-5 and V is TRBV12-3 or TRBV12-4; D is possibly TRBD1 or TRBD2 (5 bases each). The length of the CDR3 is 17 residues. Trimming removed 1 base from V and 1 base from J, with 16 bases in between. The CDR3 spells CASSLVREGGTQETQYF. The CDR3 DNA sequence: TGTGCCAGCAGTTTAGTCAGGGAAGGAGGCACCCAAGAGACCCAGTACTTC.

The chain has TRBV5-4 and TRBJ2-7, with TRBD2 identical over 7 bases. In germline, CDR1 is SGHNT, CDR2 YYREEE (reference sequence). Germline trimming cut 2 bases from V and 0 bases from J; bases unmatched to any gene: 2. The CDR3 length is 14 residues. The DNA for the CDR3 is TGTGCCAGCAGCTTTACGGGGGGCTCCTACGAGCAGTACTTC. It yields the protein CASSFTGGSYEQYF.

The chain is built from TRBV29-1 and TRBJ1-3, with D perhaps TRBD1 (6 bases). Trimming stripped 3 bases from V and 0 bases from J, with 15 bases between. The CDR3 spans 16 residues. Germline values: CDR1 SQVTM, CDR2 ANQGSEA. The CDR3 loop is CSVEGQGPRSGNTIYF. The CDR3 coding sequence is TGCAGCGTTGAGGGGCAGGGGCCCCGCTCTGGAAACACCATATATTTT.

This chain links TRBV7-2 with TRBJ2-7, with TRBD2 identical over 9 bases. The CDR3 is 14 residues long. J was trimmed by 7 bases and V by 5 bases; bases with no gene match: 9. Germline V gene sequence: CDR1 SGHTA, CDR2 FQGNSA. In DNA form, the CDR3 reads TGTGCCAGCAGCCGAGGAGCGGGAGGATATGAGCAGTACTTC. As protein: CASSRGAGGYEQYF.

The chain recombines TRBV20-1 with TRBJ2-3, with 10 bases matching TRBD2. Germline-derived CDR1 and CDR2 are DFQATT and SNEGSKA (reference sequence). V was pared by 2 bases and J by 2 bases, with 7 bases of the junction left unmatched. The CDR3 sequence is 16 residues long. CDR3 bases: TGCAGTGCTAGAACCCAACTAGCGGGGATCACAGATACGCAGTATTTT. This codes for CSARTQLAGITDTQYF.